This is a list of T cell receptor beta chains from one sample in a study of blood T cell repertoires in COVID-19. Assay: immunoSEQ multiplex PCR; the TCRdb copy retains only in-frame clones and omits some. Among around 170,000 clones listed, 74% were seen once. The sequenced sample was peripheral blood. The receptors come from a woman older than 75 with acute or convalescent COVID-19. CDR3s include the opening cysteine and the closing phenylalanine or tryptophan. The D gene is left open where the match is weak. Only some rows state a clone size, as once, few, many or a class for expanded clones.

CASRVGQGDGYTF,TGTGCCAGCAGAGTAGGACAGGGGGACGGCTACACCTTC,TRBD1,TRBJ1-2,TRBV7-9,few
CASSTRYATNEKLFF,TGTGCCAGCAGTACCCGGTACGCAACTAATGAAAAACTGTTTTTT,.,TRBJ1-4,TRBV27,many
CASSLGQGTGNYGYTF,TGTGCCAGCAGTTTGGGACAGGGGACGGGAAACTATGGCTACACCTTC,TRBD1,TRBJ1-2,TRBV6-5,.
CSVDGLAGGNEQFF,TGCAGCGTTGACGGACTAGCGGGAGGGAATGAGCAGTTCTTC,TRBD2,TRBJ2-1,TRBV29-1,.
CASSLTGLLYNEQFF,TGTGCCAGCAGTTTGACAGGGTTGCTATACAATGAGCAGTTCTTC,TRBD1,TRBJ2-1,TRBV28,.
CASSGDRGPLHF,TGCGCCAGCAGTGGGGACAGGGGGCCCCTCCACTTT,TRBD1,TRBJ1-6,TRBV10-2,few
CASSVQIQETQYF,TGCGCCAGCAGTGTCCAGATCCAAGAGACCCAGTACTTC,.,TRBJ2-5,TRBV10-1,.
CASSLQGGPSGGYTF,TGTGCCAGCAGTCTTCAGGGCGGACCTTCTGGCGGCTACACCTTC,.,TRBJ1-2,TRBV27,once
CASSNPGTENEKLFF,TGCGCCAGCAGCAACCCAGGGACAGAAAATGAAAAACTGTTTTTT,TRBD1,TRBJ1-4,TRBV5-1,.
CASRETGEEWSPLHF,TGTGCCAGCAGGGAGACAGGGGAGGAGTGGTCACCCCTCCACTTT,TRBD1,TRBJ1-6,TRBV27,.
CASRFPRGGNTEAFF,TGTGCCAGCAGGTTTCCCAGGGGCGGAAACACTGAAGCTTTCTTT,.,TRBJ1-1,TRBV5-8,.
CASSEWQGADEQYF,TGTGCCAGCAGTGAGTGGCAGGGGGCAGACGAGCAGTACTTC,TRBD1,TRBJ2-7,TRBV2,.
CASSLVGTEQHQPQHF,TGTGCCAGCAGCTTAGTGGGTACAGAACAACATCAGCCCCAGCATTTT,.,TRBJ1-5,TRBV7-2,.
CASSKREGQGETQYF,TGTGCCAGCAGCAAAAGAGAAGGACAGGGAGAGACCCAGTACTTC,.,TRBJ2-5,TRBV21-1,.
CAWRRRGEETQYF,TGTGCCTGGAGAAGGCGGGGAGAAGAAACCCAGTACTTC,.,TRBJ2-5,TRBV30,.
CASSYGRGETQYF,TGTGCCAGCAGTTACGGCAGGGGAGAGACCCAGTACTTC,.,TRBJ2-5,TRBV6-5,.
CASSHSGSSYEQYF,TGTGCCAGCAGCCACAGCGGGAGCTCCTACGAGCAGTACTTC,TRBD2,TRBJ2-7,TRBV13,.
CAISTNTDTQYF,TGTGCCATCAGTACAAACACAGATACGCAGTATTTT,.,TRBJ2-3,TRBV10-3,.
CASSLAPGKNEKLFF,TGTGCCAGCAGCTTGGCCCCAGGCAAGAATGAAAAACTGTTTTTT,.,TRBJ1-4,TRBV5-5,.
CASSFDTEDYEQYF,TGTGCCAGCAGCTTCGACACGGAGGACTACGAGCAGTACTTC,.,TRBJ2-7,TRBV7-8,.
CASSLTSLAANTGELFF,TGTGCCAGCAGCTTAACGTCCCTAGCGGCGAACACCGGGGAGCTGTTTTTT,TRBD2,TRBJ2-2,TRBV7-3,.
CSVVQGAGNQPQHF,TGCAGCGTTGTACAGGGCGCGGGCAATCAGCCCCAGCATTTT,.,TRBJ1-5,TRBV29-1,.
CASSGGTGDISGKLFF,TGTGCCAGCAGCGGCGGGACAGGGGATATTTCCGGAAAACTGTTTTTT,TRBD1,TRBJ1-4,TRBV3-1/TRBV3-2,once
CASRTGQGKAFF,TGTGCCAGCAGGACAGGACAGGGGAAAGCTTTCTTT,TRBD1,TRBJ1-1,TRBV2,.
CATSRDFEAGSIRGREQFF,TGTGCCACCAGCAGAGATTTCGAGGCAGGATCCATCCGCGGGCGTGAGCAGTTCTTC,.,TRBJ2-1,TRBV15,.
CASSASGSKSYNEQFF,TGCGCCAGCAGCGCCAGCGGGAGTAAATCCTACAATGAGCAGTTCTTC,TRBD2,TRBJ2-1,TRBV5-1,once
CASSLSQVQRESSEQYF,TGTGCCAGCAGTTTATCGCAAGTCCAGCGGGAGAGTTCCGAGCAGTACTTC,TRBD2,TRBJ2-7,TRBV27,.
CASSPERVKNIQYF,TGTGCCAGCAGCCCAGAGAGGGTCAAAAACATTCAGTACTTC,.,TRBJ2-4,TRBV7-2,.
CASSLASRGRFF,TGTGCCAGCAGTTTAGCTTCCAGGGGGCGCTTCTTC,TRBD1,TRBJ2-7,TRBV12-3/TRBV12-4,.
CASSLVAGVTGELFF,TGCGCCAGCAGCTTGGTTGCGGGAGTCACCGGGGAGCTGTTTTTT,TRBD2,TRBJ2-2,TRBV5-1,.
CASSPYRGHRGNTIYF,TGTGCCAGCAGCCCATACAGGGGCCATCGCGGAAACACCATATATTTT,.,TRBJ1-3,TRBV21-1,few
CASSSRDYYTGELFF,TGTGCCAGCAGCAGCCGGGACTATTACACCGGGGAGCTGTTTTTT,TRBD2,TRBJ2-2,TRBV5-6,.
CASSSGHYNEQFF,TGTGCCAGCAGCTCAGGACATTACAATGAGCAGTTCTTC,.,TRBJ2-1,TRBV11-2,.